These T cell receptor beta chains were read from a single sample in a study of blood T cell repertoires in COVID-19. TCRdb keeps only in-frame clones here, not all; method: immunoSEQ multiplex PCR. The table shows around 140,000 clones, with over 75% occurring only once. Sequencing was done on a sample of peripheral blood. The receptor source for this set is a human donor in a cohort sampled during active COVID-19. Both conserved end residues are part of each CDR3. Size values are once, few and many counts, or a class for expanded clones, and some rows have none.

.,TRBJ2-2,TRBV7-3,CASSQVPGLAGNAGELFF
.,TRBJ1-1,TRBV6-2/TRBV6-3,CASSYPPGENTEAFF
.,TRBJ1-1,TRBV5-5,CASSIAGSTEAFF
.,TRBJ1-5,TRBV19,CASSSGTGRNNQPQHF
few,TRBJ1-1,TRBV11-3,CASSLQGEAFF
once,TRBJ2-3,TRBV24-1,CATSDRGTSTDTQYF
few,TRBJ1-2,TRBV5-1,CASSLGVYDGYTF
.,TRBJ2-2,TRBV7-2,CASSGGAPSTGELFF
once,TRBJ1-1,TRBV6-6,CASSQQGIGTEAFF
.,TRBJ1-1,TRBV19,CASKSRPSGTEAFF
.,TRBJ2-1,TRBV5-4,CASSFPTSGRAAEQFF
.,TRBJ2-1,TRBV4-3,CASSQDLSGGFYNEQFF